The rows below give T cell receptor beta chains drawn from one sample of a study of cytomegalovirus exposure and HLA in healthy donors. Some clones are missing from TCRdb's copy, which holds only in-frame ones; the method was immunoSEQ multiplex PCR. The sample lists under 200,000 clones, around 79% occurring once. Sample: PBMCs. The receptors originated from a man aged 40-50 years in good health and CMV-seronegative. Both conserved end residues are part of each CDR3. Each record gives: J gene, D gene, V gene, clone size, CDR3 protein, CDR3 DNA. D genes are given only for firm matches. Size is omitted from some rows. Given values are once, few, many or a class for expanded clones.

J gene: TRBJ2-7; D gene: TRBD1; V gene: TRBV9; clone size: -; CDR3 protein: CASSVSSDRGYEQYF; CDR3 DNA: TGTGCCAGCAGCGTTTCCTCTGACAGGGGTTACGAGCAGTACTTC
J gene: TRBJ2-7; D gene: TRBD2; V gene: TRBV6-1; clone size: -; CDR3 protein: CASRAGLADTYEQYF; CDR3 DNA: TGTGCCAGCAGGGCCGGACTAGCGGACACCTACGAGCAGTACTTC
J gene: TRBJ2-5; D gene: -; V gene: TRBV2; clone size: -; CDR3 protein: CASSRETQYF; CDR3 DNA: TGTGCCAGCAGTCGAGAGACCCAGTACTTC
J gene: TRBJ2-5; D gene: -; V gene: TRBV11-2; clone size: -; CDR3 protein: CASSLNTYQETQYF; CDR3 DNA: TGTGCCAGCAGCTTAAACACGTACCAAGAGACCCAGTACTTC
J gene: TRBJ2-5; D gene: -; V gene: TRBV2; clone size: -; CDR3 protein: CASSYSEETQYF; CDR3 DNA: TGTGCCAGCAGCTACTCTGAAGAGACCCAGTACTTC
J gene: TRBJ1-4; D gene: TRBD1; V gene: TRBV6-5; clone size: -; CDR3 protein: CASSYSPQGGYEKLFF; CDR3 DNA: TGTGCCAGCAGTTACTCCCCACAGGGGGGATATGAAAAACTGTTTTTT
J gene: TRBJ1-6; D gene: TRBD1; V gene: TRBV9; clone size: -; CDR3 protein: CASSEGTGYNSPLHF; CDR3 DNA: TGTGCCAGCAGCGAGGGGACAGGATATAATTCACCCCTCCACTTT
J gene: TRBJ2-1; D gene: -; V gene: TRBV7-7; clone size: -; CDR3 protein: CASSPGGTYNEQFF; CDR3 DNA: TGTGCTAGCAGCCCCGGAGGGACCTACAATGAGCAGTTCTTC
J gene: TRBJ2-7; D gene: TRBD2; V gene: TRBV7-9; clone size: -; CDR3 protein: CASSDRDYSYEQYF; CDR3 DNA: TGTGCCAGCAGCGACCGGGACTACTCCTACGAGCAGTACTTC
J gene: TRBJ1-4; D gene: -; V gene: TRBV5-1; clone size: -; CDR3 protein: CASSLNIGTKNEKLFF; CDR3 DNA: TGCGCCAGCAGCTTGAATATCGGGACAAAAAATGAAAAACTGTTTTTT
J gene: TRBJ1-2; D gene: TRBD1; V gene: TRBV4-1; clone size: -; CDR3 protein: CASSQGPGQGGSGYTF; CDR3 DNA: TGCGCCAGCAGCCAAGGACCGGGACAGGGCGGGTCTGGCTACACCTTC
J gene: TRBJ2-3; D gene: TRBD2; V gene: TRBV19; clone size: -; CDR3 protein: CASSIGTSGGGITDTQYF; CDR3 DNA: TGTGCCAGTAGTATCGGAACTAGCGGGGGCGGGATTACAGATACGCAGTATTTT
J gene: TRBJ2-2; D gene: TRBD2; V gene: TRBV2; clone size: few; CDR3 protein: CASSGAAGGNTGELFF; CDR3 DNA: TGTGCCAGCAGTGGTGCAGCGGGGGGAAACACCGGGGAGCTGTTTTTT
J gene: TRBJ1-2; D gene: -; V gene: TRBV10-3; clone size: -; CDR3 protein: CAISESGGGLRPNYGYTF; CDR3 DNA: TGTGCCATCAGTGAGTCTGGGGGGGGTCTTAGACCTAACTATGGCTACACCTTC
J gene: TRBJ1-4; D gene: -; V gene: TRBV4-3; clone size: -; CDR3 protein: CASSQGLAYEKLFF; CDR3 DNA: TGCGCCAGCAGCCAAGGACTGGCCTATGAAAAACTGTTTTTT
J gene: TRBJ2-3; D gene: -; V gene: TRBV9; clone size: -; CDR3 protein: CASSVLSTDTQYF; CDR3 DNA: TGTGCCAGCAGCGTACTCTCTACGGATACGCAGTATTTT
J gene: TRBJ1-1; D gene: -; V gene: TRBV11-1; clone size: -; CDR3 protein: CASSLGGENTEAFF; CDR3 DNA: TGTGCCAGCAGCTTAGGGGGGGAGAACACTGAAGCTTTCTTT
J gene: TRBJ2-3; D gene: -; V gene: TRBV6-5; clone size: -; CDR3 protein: CASSFLGGVTDTQYF; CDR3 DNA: TGTGCCAGCAGTTTCTTAGGGGGAGTCACAGATACGCAGTATTTT
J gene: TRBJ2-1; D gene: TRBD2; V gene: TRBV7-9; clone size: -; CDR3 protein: CASSLRGASGGAWNEQFF; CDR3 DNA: TGTGCCAGCAGCTTAAGGGGGGCTAGCGGGGGGGCTTGGAATGAGCAGTTCTTC
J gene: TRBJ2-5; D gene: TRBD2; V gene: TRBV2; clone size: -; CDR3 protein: CASNGLAGESVYF; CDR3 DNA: TGTGCCAGCAACGGCCTAGCGGGGGAAAGCGTATACTTC
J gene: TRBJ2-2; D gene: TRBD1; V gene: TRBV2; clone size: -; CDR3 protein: CASSRDRTGELFF; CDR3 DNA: TGTGCCAGCAGTAGGGACAGGACCGGGGAGCTGTTTTTT
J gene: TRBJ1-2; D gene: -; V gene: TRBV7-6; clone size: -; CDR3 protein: CASSSLVELGYTF; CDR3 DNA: TGTGCCAGCAGCTCCCTTGTGGAGTTAGGCTACACCTTC
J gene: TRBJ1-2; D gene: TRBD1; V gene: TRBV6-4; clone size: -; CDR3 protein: CASSPLSGTGEGYTF; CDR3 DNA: TGTGCCAGCAGTCCTCTCTCCGGGACAGGGGAAGGCTACACCTTC
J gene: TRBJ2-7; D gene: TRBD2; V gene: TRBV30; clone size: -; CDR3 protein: CAWRKTSGGLRGEQYF; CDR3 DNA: TGTGCCTGGAGAAAGACTAGCGGGGGACTCCGGGGAGAGCAGTACTTC
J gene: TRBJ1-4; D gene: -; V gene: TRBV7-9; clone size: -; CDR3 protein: CSSSPLSSGNEKLFF; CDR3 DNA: TGTTCCAGCAGCCCACTCTCATCGGGTAATGAAAAACTGTTTTTT
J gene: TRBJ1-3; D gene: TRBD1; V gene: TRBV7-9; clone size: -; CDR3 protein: CASSLRTGWDTIYF; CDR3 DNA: TGTGCCAGCAGCTTACGGACAGGGTGGGACACCATATATTTT
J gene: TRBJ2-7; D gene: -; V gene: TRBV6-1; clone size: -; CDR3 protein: CASSEVRRHSNEQYF; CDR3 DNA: TGTGCCAGCAGTGAAGTGCGGAGGCATTCGAACGAGCAGTACTTC
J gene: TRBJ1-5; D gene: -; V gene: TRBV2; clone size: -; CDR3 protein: CASRGWADRENQPQHF; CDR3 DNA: TGTGCCAGCAGGGGGTGGGCGGACAGAGAAAATCAGCCCCAGCATTTT
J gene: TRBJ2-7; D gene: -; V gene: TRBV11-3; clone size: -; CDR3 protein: CASSLGIGLHEQYF; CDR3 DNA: TGTGCCAGCAGCTTAGGAATTGGACTCCACGAGCAGTACTTC
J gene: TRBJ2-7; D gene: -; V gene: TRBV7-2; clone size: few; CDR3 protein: CASSLRGYEQYF; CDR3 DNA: TGTGCCAGCAGCTTACGGGGCTACGAGCAGTACTTC
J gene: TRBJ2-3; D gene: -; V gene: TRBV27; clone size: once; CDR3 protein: CASRQGNTDTQYF; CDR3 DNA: TGTGCCAGCAGACAGGGTAACACAGATACGCAGTATTTT
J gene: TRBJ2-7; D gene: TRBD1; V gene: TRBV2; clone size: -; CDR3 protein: CASRDRGRDEQYF; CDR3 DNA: TGTGCCAGCAGAGACAGGGGGCGCGACGAGCAGTACTTC
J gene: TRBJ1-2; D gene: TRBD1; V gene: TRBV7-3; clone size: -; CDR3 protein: CASSLTGDRGGGYTF; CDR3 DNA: TGTGCCAGCAGCTTAACGGGGGACAGGGGTGGGGGCTACACCTTC
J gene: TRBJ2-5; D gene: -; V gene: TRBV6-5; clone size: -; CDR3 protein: CASSYGAQPPQETQYF; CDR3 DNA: TGTGCCAGCAGTTACGGGGCACAGCCTCCCCAAGAGACCCAGTACTTC
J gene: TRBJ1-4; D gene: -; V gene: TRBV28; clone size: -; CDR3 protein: CASRRWSNEKLFF; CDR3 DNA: TGTGCCAGCCGGCGGTGGTCTAATGAAAAACTGTTTTTT
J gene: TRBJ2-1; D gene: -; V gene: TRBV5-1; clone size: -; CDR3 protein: CASSLERPAYNEQFF; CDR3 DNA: TGCGCCAGCAGCTTGGAGCGACCGGCCTACAATGAGCAGTTCTTC
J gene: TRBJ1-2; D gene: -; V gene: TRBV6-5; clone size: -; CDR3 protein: CATKDNYYGYTF; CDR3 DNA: TGTGCCACTAAGGACAACTACTATGGCTACACCTTC
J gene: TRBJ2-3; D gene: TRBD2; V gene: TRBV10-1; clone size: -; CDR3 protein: CASGLLAGGPGDTQYF; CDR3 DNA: TGCGCCAGTGGACTACTAGCGGGGGGCCCCGGAGATACGCAGTATTTT
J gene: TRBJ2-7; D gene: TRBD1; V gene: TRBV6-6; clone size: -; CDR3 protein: CASSYGTGVTEQYF; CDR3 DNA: TGTGCCAGCAGTTACGGGACAGGGGTCACCGAGCAGTACTTC
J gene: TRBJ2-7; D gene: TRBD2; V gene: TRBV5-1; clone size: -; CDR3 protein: CASSSGLAGGYEQYF; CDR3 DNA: TGCGCCAGCAGCTCAGGACTAGCGGGGGGGTACGAGCAGTACTTC
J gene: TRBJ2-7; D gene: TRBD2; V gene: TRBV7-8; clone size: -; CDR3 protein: CASSLAGRGAGIYEQYF; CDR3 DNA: TGTGCCAGCAGCTTAGCGGGGAGGGGCGCAGGGATTTACGAGCAGTACTTC
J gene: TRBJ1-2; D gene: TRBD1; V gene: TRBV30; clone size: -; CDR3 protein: CAWTGTGNGYTF; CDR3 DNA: TGTGCCTGGACCGGGACAGGGAATGGCTACACCTTC
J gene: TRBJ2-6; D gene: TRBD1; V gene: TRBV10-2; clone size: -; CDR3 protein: CASRLDRAGANVLTF; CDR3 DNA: TGCGCCAGCAGGCTCGACAGGGCTGGGGCCAACGTCCTGACTTTC
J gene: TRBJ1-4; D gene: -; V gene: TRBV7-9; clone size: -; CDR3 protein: CASSLLEGGEKLFF; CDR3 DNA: TGTGCCAGCAGCTTACTCGAGGGCGGTGAAAAACTGTTTTTT
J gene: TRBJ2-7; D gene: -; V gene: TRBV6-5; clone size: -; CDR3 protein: CAGLDRDTYEQYF; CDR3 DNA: TGTGCCGGTCTCGATAGGGACACCTACGAGCAGTACTTC
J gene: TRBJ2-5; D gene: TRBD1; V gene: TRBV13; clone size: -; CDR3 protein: CASSPDIRDSEQETQYF; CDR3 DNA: TGTGCCAGCAGCCCCGACATCCGGGACAGCGAACAAGAGACCCAGTACTTC
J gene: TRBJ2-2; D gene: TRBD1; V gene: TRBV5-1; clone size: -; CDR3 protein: CASSLGQGTAGELFF; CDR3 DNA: TGCGCCAGCAGCTTGGGACAGGGGACCGCCGGGGAGCTGTTTTTT
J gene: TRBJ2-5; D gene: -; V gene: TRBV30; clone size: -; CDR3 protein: CAWSVRPPREETQYF; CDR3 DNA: TGTGCCTGGAGTGTACGCCCTCCACGGGAAGAGACCCAGTACTTC
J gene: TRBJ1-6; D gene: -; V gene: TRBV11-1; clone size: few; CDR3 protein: CASSLNSGSPLHF; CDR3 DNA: TGTGCCAGCAGCTTAAATTCGGGTTCACCCCTCCACTTT
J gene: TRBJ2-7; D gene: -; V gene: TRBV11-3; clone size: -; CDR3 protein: CASSFRTASSYEQYF; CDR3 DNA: TGTGCCAGCAGCTTCAGGACAGCATCCTCCTACGAGCAGTACTTC
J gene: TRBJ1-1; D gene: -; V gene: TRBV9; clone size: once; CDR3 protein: CASSSRVVNTEAFF; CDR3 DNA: TGTGCCAGCAGCTCCCGAGTGGTGAACACTGAAGCTTTCTTT
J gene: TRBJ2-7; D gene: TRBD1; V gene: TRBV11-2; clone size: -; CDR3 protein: CASSFGDRVYEQYF; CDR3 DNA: TGTGCCAGCAGCTTTGGGGACAGGGTCTACGAGCAGTACTTC
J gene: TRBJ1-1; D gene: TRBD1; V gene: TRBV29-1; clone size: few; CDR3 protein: CSVVQGATEAFF; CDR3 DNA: TGCAGCGTTGTACAGGGGGCCACTGAAGCTTTCTTT
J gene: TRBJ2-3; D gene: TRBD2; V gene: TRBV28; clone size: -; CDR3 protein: CASSLLAGGRDTQYF; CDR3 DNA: TGTGCCAGCAGTTTACTGGCGGGGGGGCGAGATACGCAGTATTTT